This is a list of T cell receptor beta chains from one sample in a study of blood T cell repertoires in COVID-19. Only in-frame clones appear in the TCRdb table, and some are missing; sequencing was by immunoSEQ multiplex PCR. Of 70,000 to 85,000 clones listed, more than 75% are singletons. Sequencing was performed on peripheral blood. These receptors were taken from a man aged 60 to 69 with acute or convalescent COVID-19. Each CDR3 is given with its conserved first and last residue. Each record gives: V gene, clone size, D gene, J gene, CDR3 protein, CDR3 DNA. D genes are given only for firm matches. Clone sizes are given selectively: once, few, many, or a class where the clone is expanded.

TRBV2	.	.	TRBJ2-7	CASIEVGSYEQYF	TGTGCCAGCATCGAGGTCGGTTCCTACGAGCAGTACTTC
TRBV2	.	.	TRBJ2-1	CASSDAGYNEQFF	TGTGCCAGCAGTGACGCGGGGTACAATGAGCAGTTCTTC
TRBV9	few	.	TRBJ1-1	CASTDNPGIGNTEAFF	TGTGCCAGCACCGATAACCCAGGTATAGGGAACACTGAAGCTTTCTTT
TRBV7-2	.	.	TRBJ2-5	CASSQRTTLGTQYF	TGTGCCAGCAGCCAACGGACTACTCTCGGGACCCAGTACTTC
TRBV12-5	.	TRBD2	TRBJ2-7	CASGWGGNSGEQYF	TGTGCTAGTGGCTGGGGGGGGAATTCGGGCGAGCAGTACTTC
TRBV4-1	.	.	TRBJ1-6	CASSQPKSSYNSPLHF	TGCGCCAGCAGCCAACCTAAGAGCTCCTATAATTCACCCCTCCACTTT
TRBV27	.	.	TRBJ1-5	CASRRAAQGQPQHF	TGTGCCAGTCGTCGGGCCGCTCAGGGTCAGCCCCAGCATTTT
TRBV2	.	TRBD1	TRBJ1-5	CASSFGQGRVNQPQHF	TGTGCCAGCAGTTTTGGACAGGGGAGGGTCAATCAGCCCCAGCATTTT
TRBV2	.	TRBD2	TRBJ2-3	CASRGLAVFTDTQYF	TGTGCCAGCAGGGGGCTAGCGGTATTCACAGATACGCAGTATTTT
TRBV6-4	once	TRBD2	TRBJ2-2	CASKGLAGGTGELFF	TGTGCCAGCAAGGGACTAGCGGGAGGAACCGGGGAGCTGTTTTTT
TRBV14	.	TRBD2	TRBJ2-3	CASSPRIAGDTQYF	TGTGCCAGCAGCCCCCGTATAGCGGGAGATACGCAGTATTTT
TRBV30	.	TRBD1	TRBJ2-2	CAWSRNSRDRVFAGELFF	TGTGCCTGGAGTAGAAACAGCCGGGACAGGGTTTTCGCCGGGGAGCTGTTTTTT
TRBV6-5	once	.	TRBJ2-7	CASSYGSRSYEQYF	TGTGCCAGCAGTTACGGCTCTCGCTCCTACGAGCAGTACTTC
TRBV28	.	TRBD2	TRBJ2-1	CASTVGGGGFYNEQFF	TGTGCCAGCACAGTCGGGGGGGGAGGGTTCTACAATGAGCAGTTCTTC
TRBV12-5	.	TRBD2	TRBJ2-1	CASGPPGLAGYEQFF	TGTGCTAGTGGTCCCCCGGGACTAGCGGGTTATGAGCAGTTCTTC
TRBV6-2/TRBV6-3	.	.	TRBJ2-5	CASSYGRVETQYF	TGTGCCAGCAGTTACGGGCGGGTGGAGACCCAGTACTTC
TRBV6-6	.	TRBD1	TRBJ1-2	CASSRDSYGYTF	TGTGCCAGCAGCCGGGACAGCTATGGCTACACCTTC
TRBV27	.	.	TRBJ2-3	CASSGSGTDTQYF	TGTGCCTCCAGCGGCTCCGGCACAGATACGCAGTATTTT
TRBV5-1	.	TRBD1	TRBJ2-7	CASSLDRGRFPHEQYF	TGCGCCAGCAGCTTGGACAGGGGCAGATTCCCCCACGAGCAGTACTTC
TRBV6-6	.	TRBD1	TRBJ2-2	CASTPGTGTGELFF	TGTGCCAGCACCCCCGGGACAGGGACCGGGGAGCTGTTTTTT
TRBV5-1	.	TRBD1	TRBJ1-1	CASSGSTGLAFF	TGCGCCAGCAGCGGATCGACAGGGCTGGCTTTCTTT
TRBV2	.	TRBD1	TRBJ1-1	CASRGTDTEAFF	TGTGCCAGCAGGGGGACAGACACTGAAGCTTTCTTT
TRBV5-1	.	TRBD1	TRBJ2-5	CASSPSPGTGVVRETQYF	TGCGCCAGCAGCCCATCTCCCGGGACAGGGGTCGTAAGAGAAACCCAGTACTTC
TRBV21-1	.	.	TRBJ2-3	CAGSKRGVPLSTDTQYF	TGTGCCGGCAGCAAACGGGGGGTCCCTCTGAGCACAGATACGCAGTATTTT
TRBV7-2	few	.	TRBJ1-5	CASSDAGFQPQHF	TGTGCCAGCAGCGATGCAGGGTTTCAGCCCCAGCATTTT
TRBV7-2	.	TRBD1	TRBJ1-1	CASSLTGGTEAFF	TGTGCCAGCAGTTTGACAGGGGGCACTGAAGCTTTCTTT
TRBV9	.	TRBD2	TRBJ2-3	CASSVATSGGRVDTQYF	TGTGCCAGCAGCGTAGCTACTAGCGGGGGGCGGGTAGATACGCAGTATTTT
TRBV7-9	.	.	TRBJ1-1	CASTLQGTEAFF	TGTGCCAGCACCCTCCAGGGAACTGAAGCTTTCTTT
TRBV9	.	TRBD2	TRBJ2-7	CASSVDPGTSGRSYEQYF	TGTGCCAGCAGCGTAGACCCCGGGACTAGCGGGAGATCCTACGAGCAGTACTTC
TRBV5-1	few	TRBD1	TRBJ1-2	CASSPRRGQANYGYTF	TGCGCCAGCAGCCCTCGAAGGGGACAGGCTAACTATGGCTACACCTTC
TRBV6-6	.	.	TRBJ1-2	CASSWGEGGYTF	TGTGCCAGCAGTTGGGGGGAAGGGGGCTACACCTTC
TRBV27	.	.	TRBJ2-5	CASSPLPGRTQETQYF	TGTGCCAGCAGTCCACTCCCAGGACGGACACAAGAGACCCAGTACTTC
TRBV7-3	.	.	TRBJ2-1	CASSSDTRAGGVFF	TGTGCCAGCAGCTCCGACACCCGAGCGGGTGGGGTGTTCTTC
TRBV7-2	.	TRBD1	TRBJ1-2	CASSLQGALYGYTF	TGTGCCAGCAGCTTACAGGGGGCCCTCTATGGCTACACCTTC
TRBV9	.	TRBD2	TRBJ2-1	CASGRGPPYNEQFF	TGTGCCAGCGGGAGGGGCCCACCCTACAATGAGCAGTTCTTC
TRBV25-1	.	.	TRBJ2-3	CASSEDRGNTQYF	TGTGCCAGCAGTGAGGATAGAGGGAATACGCAGTATTTT